This entry is about one T cell receptor (beta chain). The sample is drawn from a study of blood T cell repertoires in COVID-19. Study at large: Donors in the United States, Italy and Spain gave samples during acute or convalescent COVID-19. PBMCs, B-cell-depleted T cells, or T cells were the source of the cDNA or gDNA that made up the material.

In the original workflow: Researchers report that nucleated cell counts were estimated from reference gene primer amplification. TCRdb's copy holds only in-frame clones and misses some; the assay was immunoSEQ multiplex PCR. That table supplies the V and J calls and clone size; D and trimming were determined from the DNA. The table has roughly 150,000 clones, 80% to 90% seen once; the top ten hold around 16%. The length of the CDR3 is 14 residues. The germline V and J ends were trimmed by 6 bases and 9 bases, with 15 bases remaining between them. In germline, CDR1 is ENHRY, CDR2 SYGVKD. The TCR sequence derives from a woman between 40 and 55 years old with acute or convalescent COVID-19. The specimen was peripheral blood. The chain recombines TRBV10-3 with TRBJ1-6, with D perhaps TRBD1 (5 bases). As DNA, the CDR3 is TGTGCCATCAGCGCAGGGCAAGATGCTTCACCCCTCCACTTT. Its translation: CAISAGQDASPLHF.